These 22 T cell receptor beta chains were all obtained from the same sample, sequenced in a study of blood T cells in healthy people across ages. The use of a sample-barcoded 5' primer and a J-beta primer mix characterized a second PCR of roughly 6 to 12 cycles. MiXCR, run by TCRdb on the 5' RACE reads, gives a single entry per CDR3 protein. Among about 640,000 distinct CDR3 sequences listed, roughly 43% were seen once. The sequencing sample was made of blood. These receptors were collected from a man at least 80 years old in good health.

The genes are TRBV29-1 and TRBJ1-3; a weak D match, TRBD1 (5 bases). V gave up 6 bases and J gave up 3 bases, with 12 bases separating them. CDR1 SQVTM and CDR2 ANQGSEA come from the germline V gene. The CDR3 runs 13 residues. CDR3 bases: TGCAGCGTCGACGACAGATTTGGAAACACCATATATTTT. Its translation is CSVDDRFGNTIYF.

The genes are TRBV7-2 and TRBJ2-5, with D perhaps TRBD2 (6 bases). This CDR3 is built from 14 residues. Trimming shortened V by 5 bases and J by 4 bases, and 14 bases separated the two germline ends. The germline V gene encodes CDR1 SGHTA and CDR2 FQGNSA. The chain's CDR3 is CASSVGRGVETQYF. As DNA, the CDR3 is TGTGCCAGCAGCGTAGGGCGGGGCGTAGAGACCCAGTACTTC.

This clonotype was seen only once. V usage is TRBV19 and J usage is TRBJ2-7, with D maybe TRBD2 (5 bases). This CDR3 comprises 14 residues. V lost 2 bases and J 5 bases, leaving 13 bases between the germline ends. CDR1 and CDR2 (germline): LNHDA, SQIVND (reference sequence). In DNA form, the CDR3 reads TGTGCCAGTAGTATACGAGGGCCTGAAAACGAGCAGTACTTC. This codes for CASSIRGPENEQYF. The variable domain in full, completed from reference TRBV19 and TRBJ2-7, reads DGGITQSPKYLFRKEGQNVTLSCEQNLNHDAMYWYRQDPGQGLRLIYYSQIVNDFQKGDIAEGYSVSREKKESFPLTVTSAQKNPTAFYLCASSIRGPENEQYFGPGTRLTVT.

This clonotype was observed a handful of times. The rearrangement joins TRBV5-1 to TRBJ2-1, with 8 bases fitting TRBD2. The V gene's germline CDR1 is SGHRS and CDR2 YFSETQ. The CDR3 totals 16 residues. J was trimmed by 0 bases and V by 3 bases; bases with no gene match: 5. CDR3 amino acids: CASSSYSGTSYNEQFF. The CDR3 nucleotides are TGCGCCAGCAGCTCCTATAGCGGGACCTCCTACAATGAGCAGTTCTTC.

The V call is TRBV5-1, the J call TRBJ2-7; TRBD2 matches at 8 bases. Germline CDR1 SGHRS, CDR2 YFSETQ. CDR3 length: 13 amino acids. After removal of 3 bases from V and 4 bases from J, the junction contained 3 bases not matched to a gene. As DNA, the CDR3 is TGCGCCAGCAGCTATAGCGGGAATTACGAGCAGTACTTC. Translation gives CASSYSGNYEQYF.

This clonotype was picked up one time. This chain links TRBV28 with TRBJ1-2; 7 bases match TRBD1. The length of the CDR3 is 14 residues. V lost 2 bases to trimming and J lost 7 bases; unmatched junction nucleotides: 7. The germline V gene encodes CDR1 MDHEN and CDR2 SYDVKM. CDR3 nucleotides: TGTGCCAGCAGTTTAGGAGACAGGGCGGGTGGCTACACCTTC. Its translation is CASSLGDRAGGYTF.

This rearrangement joins TRBV27 to TRBJ1-5; D unresolved. The germline gives CDR1 MNHEY, CDR2 SMNVEV (reference sequence). The germline V and J ends were trimmed by 5 bases and 5 bases, with 10 bases remaining between them. The CDR3 has 13 residues. Here the CDR3 reads CASSRLRDQPQHF. CDR3 in DNA: TGTGCCAGCAGTCGCCTAAGGGATCAGCCCCAGCATTTT.

The chain uses TRBV27 and TRBJ2-5, with TRBD2 matching 8 bases. J gave up 5 bases and V 2 bases, and 10 bases lay outside the gene matches. CDR1 is MNHEY and CDR2 is SMNVEV in the germline V gene (reference sequence). This CDR3 region has 16 residues. CDR3 region: CASSLIGSGKQETQYF. In DNA, the CDR3 is TGTGCCAGCAGTTTAATCGGTAGCGGGAAACAGGAGACCCAGTACTTC.

The chain recombines TRBV20-1 with TRBJ2-7; D possibly matches TRBD1 or TRBD2 (6 bases each). This CDR3 has 15 residues. Germline CDR1 and CDR2: DFQATT and SNEGSKA (reference sequence). Trimming took off 6 bases at V and 2 bases at J, with 20 bases between the two ends. Written as DNA, the CDR3 is TGCAGTGCCCCCGGTTGGACGGGGGCCGCCTACGAGCAGTACTTC. Encoded protein: CSAPGWTGAAYEQYF.

This clonotype was picked up a small number of times. This chain connects TRBV24-1 to TRBJ2-3; D not resolved. This CDR3 has 14 amino acids. Per the germline V gene, CDR1 is KGHDR and CDR2 is SFDVKD. V lost 3 bases to trimming and J lost 0 bases, with 6 bases between them. The CDR3 is CATSDIHSTDTQYF. The CDR3 coding sequence is TGTGCCACCAGTGATATTCATAGCACAGATACGCAGTATTTT.

The rearrangement joins TRBV20-1 to TRBJ2-4, with TRBD2 matching over 13 bases. This CDR3 is 15 amino acids long. Germline CDR1 reads DFQATT; CDR2 reads SNEGSKA (reference sequence). Trimming cost V 0 bases and J 12 bases; bases outside gene matches: 8. The CDR3 nucleotides read TGCAGTGCTAGAGATCTGAGGACTAGCGGGAGCAATCAGTACTTC. It specifies CSARDLRTSGSNQYF.

V and J are TRBV6-2 or TRBV6-3 and TRBJ2-4; perhaps TRBD1 as D (5 bases). The J call may be mistaken, given a closer DNA end match to TRBJ2-5. The CDR3 totals 18 residues. Germline V gives CDR1 MNHEY, CDR2 SVGEGT. The CDR3 protein is CASSYRPDGAFREETQYF. DNA of the CDR3: TGTGCCAGCAGTTACCGCCCTGACGGCGCGTTCAGGGAAGAGACCCAGTACTTC.

The rearrangement uses TRBV7-9 and TRBJ2-3; D is perhaps TRBD1 (5 bases). This CDR3 is 13 amino acids long. Germline CDR1 is SEHNR and CDR2 is FQNEAQ (reference sequence). Trimming stripped 7 bases from V and 1 base from J, with 9 bases between. CDR3 in amino acids: CASTRAGTDTQYF. The CDR3 DNA is TGTGCCAGCACCAGGGCGGGCACAGATACGCAGTATTTT.

This clonotype was observed a handful of times. The chain has TRBV4-2 and TRBJ2-5; D gene uncertain. CDR1 and CDR2 (germline): LGHNA, YNFKEQ. CDR3 length equals 12 residues. V lost 3 bases to trimming and J lost 4 bases, with 6 bases between them. This CDR3 is CASSQGLETQYF. In nucleotides, the CDR3 is TGTGCCAGCAGCCAGGGTTTAGAGACCCAGTACTTC.

In the case of this clonotype: Compared with germline, one end of the junction differs, possibly owing to a read error. V usage is TRBV28 and J usage is TRBJ2-1; TRBD2 aligns across 10 bases. This CDR3 has 15 amino acids. The germline gives CDR1 MDHEN, CDR2 SYDVKM. The CDR3 loop reads CASLRASGSYNEQFF. In DNA form, the CDR3 reads TGTGCCAGCCTTAGGGCTAGCGGGAGTTACAATGAACAGTTCTTC.

The chain links TRBV14 to TRBJ2-3; D call uncertain. The CDR3 runs 13 residues. V gave up 3 bases and J gave up 6 bases, with 10 bases separating them. Germline-derived CDR1 and CDR2 are SGHDN and FVKESK. The DNA for the CDR3 is TGTGCCAGCAGCCAGGCTAACTCCGATACGCAGTATTTT. Amino acids: CASSQANSDTQYF. The full variable domain, in which reference TRBV14 and TRBJ2-3 provide the parts outside the CDR3, is EAGVTQFPSHSVIEKGQTVTLRCDPISGHDNLYWYRRVMGKEIKFLLHFVKESKQDESGMPNNRFLAERTGGTYSTLKVQPAELEDSGVYFCASSQANSDTQYFGPGTRLTVL.

This clonotype was observed a handful of times. The rearrangement uses TRBV4-2 and TRBJ1-5; D is unclear. V was cut by 1 base and J by 2 bases, with 15 bases left in between. This CDR3 has 17 amino acids. Germline assignment: CDR1 LGHNA and CDR2 YNFKEQ. Here the CDR3 DNA reads TGTGCCAGCAGCCAAGGAGTTCCGGGCTCGGGCAATCAGCCCCAGCATTTT. This codes for CASSQGVPGSGNQPQHF.

This clonotype was picked up a small number of times. The chain joins TRBV28 to TRBJ2-3; D remains ambiguous. Germline loops: CDR1 MDHEN, CDR2 SYDVKM. The CDR3 spans 14 residues. V lost 3 bases and J lost 4, with 11 bases in between. CDR3 coding DNA: TGTGCCAGCAGTTTTTGGCAGTCGGCAGATACGCAGTATTTT. Translated, it gives CASSFWQSADTQYF.

The chain uses TRBV27 and TRBJ1-2; 8 nucleotides align to TRBD1. In germline, CDR1 is MNHEY, CDR2 SMNVEV (reference sequence). The CDR3 sequence is 13 residues long. Unmatched junction bases numbered 8, after V lost 6 bases and J lost 8 bases. Here the CDR3 DNA reads TGTGCCAGCAGCATACGGACAGGGAGCGGCTACACCTTC. Encoded protein: CASSIRTGSGYTF.

V usage is TRBV7-2 and J usage is TRBJ1-1; 9 bases line up with TRBD1. The germline V gene has CDR1 SGHTA and CDR2 FQGNSA. The CDR3 totals 14 residues. Unmatched junction bases numbered 2, after V lost 5 bases and J lost 1 base. The chain's CDR3 is CASSGTGKNTEAFF. CDR3 bases: TGTGCCAGCAGCGGGACAGGGAAGAACACTGAAGCTTTCTTT.

V usage is TRBV10-2 and J usage is TRBJ2-1; tentative D call: TRBD1 (5 bases). This CDR3 region has 12 residues. The germline V gene has CDR1 WSHSY and CDR2 SAAADI. V was shortened by 8 bases and J by 3 bases, with 8 bases between the two germline ends. The CDR3 reads CASYDSYNEQFF. DNA of the CDR3: TGCGCCAGCTACGACAGCTACAATGAGCAGTTCTTC.

This clonotype was picked up many times. V gene TRBV7-8 combines with J gene TRBJ2-5; D call uncertain. With 3 bases removed from V and 5 bases from J, the gap between germline ends came to 7 bases. The CDR3 is 12 residues long. Germline V gene lookup returns CDR1 SGHVS and CDR2 FQNEAQ. DNA for the CDR3: TGTGCCAGCAGCTTGAGAGTGGAGACCCAGTACTTC. This gives the protein CASSLRVETQYF.